Listed below are T cell receptor beta chains from one sample, sequenced in a study of persistence of HIV-infected CD4 T cells. Repertoires were generated with immunoSEQ multiplex PCR, while TCRdb's copy carries only in-frame clones and drops some. The table lists 25,000 to 30,000 clones, approximately 82% of them singletons. What these receptors recognize is not known. Here the sequenced sample was CD4+ T cells sorted from PBMCs after approximately 19-hour stimulation, taken from a patient who received antiretroviral therapy. The receptors derive from an adult man with HIV who was CMV-seropositive. Each CDR3 is given with its conserved first and last residue. A D gene is named only where the DNA matches it firmly. Where a row states a size, it is once, few, many or the class of an expanded clone; other rows omit it.

D gene | J gene | clone size | V gene | CDR3 protein | CDR3 DNA
TRBD1 | TRBJ1-6 | few | TRBV28 | CASSGRQGAVKVTLHF | TGTGCCAGCAGTGGACGACAGGGTGCTGTTAAGGTAACCCTCCACTTT
- | TRBJ2-3 | - | TRBV11-3 | CASSLARSTDTQYF | TGTGCCAGCAGCTTGGCCCGGAGCACAGATACGCAGTATTTT
- | TRBJ1-6 | - | TRBV9 | CASSLTLGGHNSPLHF | TGTGCCAGCAGCCTTACCTTGGGGGGGCATAATTCACCCCTCCACTTT
- | TRBJ2-5 | few | TRBV10-2 | CATIEVRDTGGETQYF | TGCGCCACCATCGAGGTCAGGGACACCGGGGGGGAGACCCAGTACTTC
- | TRBJ1-1 | - | TRBV6-5 | CASSSLAGKVEAFF | TGTGCCAGCAGTTCTTTGGCAGGGAAGGTCGAAGCTTTCTTT
- | TRBJ2-3 | - | TRBV7-9 | CASSWDEMTDTQYF | TGTGCCAGCAGTTGGGACGAAATGACAGATACGCAGTATTTT
- | TRBJ2-1 | few | TRBV5-1 | CASSSGAYTWDEQFF | TGCGCCAGCAGCTCCGGGGCGTATACGTGGGATGAGCAGTTCTTC
- | TRBJ1-2 | - | TRBV7-3 | CASSPTEGRLNYGYTF | TGTGCCAGCAGCCCTACCGAGGGCAGATTAAACTATGGCTACACCTTC
- | TRBJ1-2 | - | TRBV5-4 | CASTLGGRSYGYTF | TGTGCCAGTACGTTGGGGGGCCGGAGCTATGGCTACACCTTC
- | TRBJ2-3 | - | TRBV4-1 | CASSQEWGLSTDTQYF | TGCGCCAGCAGCCAAGAATGGGGGCTAAGCACAGATACGCAGTATTTT
- | TRBJ1-2 | - | TRBV18 | CASSPRTEYGYTF | TGTGCCAGCTCACCACGGACAGAGTATGGCTACACCTTC
- | TRBJ1-3 | few | TRBV28 | CARTVEQESRETLGEQRTIYF | TGTGCCAGGACTGTCGAACAGGAATCGCGAGAGACGCTTGGGGAACAGAGGACCATATATTTT
- | TRBJ2-3 | - | TRBV7-9 | CASSLGLWDTQYF | TGTGCCAGCAGCCTCGGACTATGGGATACGCAGTATTTT
- | TRBJ1-4 | - | TRBV18 | CASSPVKGNEKLFF | TGTGCCAGCTCACCTGTAAAGGGTAATGAAAAACTGTTTTTT
- | TRBJ1-2 | - | TRBV7-2 | CASSLVGASSLYGYTF | TGTGCCAGCAGCTTAGTTGGGGCCTCGAGCCTTTATGGCTACACCTTC
- | TRBJ2-7 | once | TRBV7-9 | CASSIYGYEQYF | TGTGCCAGCAGCATTTACGGTTACGAGCAGTACTTC
- | TRBJ2-1 | - | TRBV29-1 | CSVEDLGARINEQFF | TGCAGCGTTGAAGATTTGGGGGCTCGGATCAATGAGCAGTTCTTC
- | TRBJ2-3 | - | TRBV20-1 | CSAKLGDTQYF | TGCAGTGCTAAACTCGGGGATACGCAGTATTTT
TRBD1 | TRBJ1-1 | - | TRBV6-5 | CASSSEGTVNTEAFF | TGTGCCAGCAGTTCTGAAGGGACAGTGAACACTGAAGCTTTCTTT
TRBD2 | TRBJ2-6 | - | TRBV5-4 | CASSIKSGAKYSGANVLTF | TGTGCCAGCTCGATCAAGAGCGGGGCCAAATACTCTGGGGCCAACGTCCTGACTTTC
- | TRBJ2-1 | - | TRBV3-1/TRBV3-2 | CASSQSGVTYNEQFF | TGTGCCAGCAGCCAGAGCGGAGTGACCTACAATGAGCAGTTCTTC
- | TRBJ1-5 | - | TRBV7-9 | CASSFGGNPNQPQHF | TGTGCCAGCAGCTTCGGAGGGAATCCCAATCAGCCCCAGCATTTT
- | TRBJ2-7 | - | TRBV2 | CASSDRGYSYEQYF | TGTGCCAGCAGTGACAGGGGTTACTCCTACGAGCAGTACTTC
- | TRBJ1-2 | - | TRBV28 | CASSREFYGYTF | TGTGCCAGCAGCCGTGAATTCTATGGCTACACCTTC
TRBD1 | TRBJ1-2 | - | TRBV4-1 | CASSQITRGRTGYTF | TGCGCCAGCAGCCAAATAACTAGGGGGCGGACTGGCTACACCTTC
- | TRBJ2-7 | once | TRBV27 | CASSLRRGEQYF | TGTGCCAGCAGTCTGAGAAGGGGCGAGCAGTACTTC
- | TRBJ1-3 | - | TRBV9 | CASSPQGPSGNTIYF | TGTGCCAGCAGCCCTCAGGGCCCCTCTGGAAACACCATATATTTT
- | TRBJ1-2 | - | TRBV28 | CASSSPGAGGYGYTF | TGTGCCAGCAGTTCCCCCGGAGCGGGAGGCTATGGCTACACCTTC
- | TRBJ1-2 | - | TRBV6-5 | CASSSPSEGLVYGYTF | TGTGCCAGCAGTTCACCTTCGGAGGGGTTAGTCTATGGCTACACCTTC
- | TRBJ1-1 | - | TRBV7-3 | CASSLSRESDEAFF | TGTGCCAGCAGCTTAAGCAGGGAAAGTGATGAAGCTTTCTTT
TRBD1 | TRBJ2-6 | once | TRBV18 | CASSPGRDRDSGANVLTF | TGTGCCAGCTCACCTGGAAGGGACAGGGACTCTGGGGCCAACGTCCTGACTTTC
- | TRBJ2-1 | once | TRBV2 | CASSVDHRLYNEQFF | TGTGCCAGCAGTGTCGACCACCGTCTTTACAATGAGCAGTTCTTC
TRBD1 | TRBJ1-1 | - | TRBV5-1 | CASSSYAGQRNTEAFF | TGCGCCAGCAGCTCCTACGCGGGACAGCGGAACACTGAAGCTTTCTTT
- | TRBJ1-1 | - | TRBV2 | CASSKTVNTEAFF | TGTGCCAGCAGTAAAACGGTGAACACTGAAGCTTTCTTT
TRBD2 | TRBJ2-3 | - | TRBV9 | CASSDPAGVSTDTQYF | TGTGCCAGCAGCGACCCCGCGGGGGTGAGCACAGATACGCAGTATTTT
TRBD1 | TRBJ1-5 | - | TRBV7-9 | CASSLAVSGGSNQPQHF | TGTGCCAGCAGCTTAGCAGTGTCAGGGGGCAGCAATCAGCCCCAGCATTTT
TRBD2 | TRBJ2-3 | - | TRBV9 | CASSANPSGVGTDTQYF | TGTGCCAGCAGCGCAAATCCTAGCGGGGTTGGCACAGATACGCAGTATTTT
- | TRBJ2-3 | - | TRBV2 | CASNRLGSTDTQYF | TGTGCCAGCAATAGACTAGGCAGCACAGATACGCAGTATTTT
TRBD1 | TRBJ1-6 | - | TRBV27 | CASRQGVGNSPLHF | TGTGCCAGCAGGCAGGGGGTCGGGAATTCACCCCTCCACTTT
- | TRBJ1-5 | - | TRBV19 | CASSILQDSNQPQHF | TGTGCCAGTAGTATTTTACAGGATAGCAATCAGCCCCAGCATTTT
- | TRBJ1-6 | - | TRBV6-4 | CASITVPSSYNSPLHF | TGTGCCAGCATTACGGTCCCGAGCTCCTATAATTCACCCCTCCACTTT
- | TRBJ2-7 | - | TRBV5-1 | CASSLAGTNYEQYF | TGCGCCAGCAGCTTGGCGGGGACGAACTACGAGCAGTACTTC
- | TRBJ1-1 | - | TRBV4-1 | CASSRGINTEAFF | TGCGCCAGCAGCCGAGGGATAAACACTGAAGCTTTCTTT
TRBD1 | TRBJ2-3 | - | TRBV28 | CASSSSTGGWVDTQYF | TGTGCCAGCAGTTCGTCGACAGGGGGCTGGGTAGATACGCAGTATTTT
TRBD1 | TRBJ1-4 | - | TRBV4-1 | CASSQDHFPTGGLRRLFF | TGCGCCAGCAGCCAAGATCACTTCCCAACAGGGGGCTTGAGGAGACTGTTTTTT
TRBD1 | TRBJ2-6 | - | TRBV12-5 | CASGPTGVTSSGANVLTF | TGTGCTAGTGGCCCAACAGGGGTAACCAGCTCTGGGGCCAACGTCCTGACTTTC
- | TRBJ1-5 | - | TRBV19 | CASSMGWADSNQPQHF | TGTGCCAGTAGTATGGGCTGGGCCGATAGCAATCAGCCCCAGCATTTT
- | TRBJ1-5 | few | TRBV28 | CASGRTDHNQPQHF | TGTGCCAGCGGGCGGACAGATCACAATCAGCCCCAGCATTTT
TRBD2 | TRBJ2-1 | few | TRBV7-2 | CASSLAGSGGAYEQFF | TGTGCCAGCAGCTTAGCCGGTAGCGGGGGGGCTTATGAGCAGTTCTTC
- | TRBJ1-2 | - | TRBV6-5 | CASSYGYGYTF | TGTGCCAGCAGTTATGGGTATGGCTACACCTTC
TRBD1 | TRBJ1-6 | - | TRBV27 | CASSFSGTGVYNSPLHF | TGTGCCAGCAGTTTTTCCGGGACAGGGGTCTATAATTCACCCCTCCACTTT
TRBD1 | TRBJ1-6 | few | TRBV27 | CASSLATGGALGSPLHF | TGTGCCAGCAGTTTAGCCACAGGGGGCGCGCTGGGGTCACCCCTCCACTTT
- | TRBJ1-4 | - | TRBV18 | CASSLGGLGNEKLFF | TGTGCCAGCTCACTCGGGGGGCTGGGTAATGAAAAACTGTTTTTT
TRBD1 | TRBJ2-2 | - | TRBV19 | CASSIDLWDRGSGELFF | TGTGCCAGTAGTATCGATCTATGGGACAGGGGGTCCGGGGAGCTGTTTTTT
- | TRBJ2-7 | - | TRBV7-9 | CASSMGESVQYF | TGTGCCAGCAGCATGGGGGAGAGCGTGCAGTACTTC